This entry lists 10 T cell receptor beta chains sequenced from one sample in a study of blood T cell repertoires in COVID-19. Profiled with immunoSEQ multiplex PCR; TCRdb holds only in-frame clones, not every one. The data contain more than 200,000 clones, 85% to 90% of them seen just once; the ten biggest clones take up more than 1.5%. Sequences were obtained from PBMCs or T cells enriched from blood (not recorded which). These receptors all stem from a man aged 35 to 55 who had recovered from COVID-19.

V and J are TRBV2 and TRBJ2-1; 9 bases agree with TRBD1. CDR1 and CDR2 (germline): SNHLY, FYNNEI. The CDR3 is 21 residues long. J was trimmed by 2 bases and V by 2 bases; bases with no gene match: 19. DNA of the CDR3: TGTGCCAGCAGTGAACAAGGGGGACAGGGACTCGGAGCCCGAGCCTACAATGAGCAGTTCTTC. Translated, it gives CASSEQGGQGLGARAYNEQFF.

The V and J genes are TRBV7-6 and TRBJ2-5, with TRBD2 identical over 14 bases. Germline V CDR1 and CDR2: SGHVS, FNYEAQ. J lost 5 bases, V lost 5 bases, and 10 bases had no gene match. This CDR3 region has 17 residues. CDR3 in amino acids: CASSPGLAGDFGETQYF. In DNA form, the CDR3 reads TGTGCCAGCAGCCCGGGACTAGCGGGAGATTTCGGCGAGACCCAGTACTTC.

CDR3: CASSQAQGTAPLHF. CDR3 coding DNA: TGCGCCAGCAGCCAAGCCCAGGGCACGGCACCCCTCCACTTT. The genes are TRBV4-1 and TRBJ1-6, with D maybe TRBD1 (5 bases). The CDR3 spans 14 residues. Germline CDR1 is MGHRA and CDR2 is YSYEKL. Trimming left V 1 base short and J 11 bases short, with 12 bases between.

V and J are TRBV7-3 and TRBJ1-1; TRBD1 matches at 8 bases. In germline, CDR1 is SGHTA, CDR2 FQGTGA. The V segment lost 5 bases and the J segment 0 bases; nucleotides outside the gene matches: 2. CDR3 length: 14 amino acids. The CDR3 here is CASSPRGLNTEAFF. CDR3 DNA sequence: TGTGCCAGCAGCCCCAGGGGGCTGAACACTGAAGCTTTCTTT. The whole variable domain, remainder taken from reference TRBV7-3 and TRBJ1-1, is GAGVSQTPSNKVTEKGKYVELRCDPISGHTALYWYRQSLGQGPEFLIYFQGTGAADDSGLPNDRFFAVRPEGSVSTLKIQRTERGDSAVYLCASSPRGLNTEAFFGQGTRLTVV.

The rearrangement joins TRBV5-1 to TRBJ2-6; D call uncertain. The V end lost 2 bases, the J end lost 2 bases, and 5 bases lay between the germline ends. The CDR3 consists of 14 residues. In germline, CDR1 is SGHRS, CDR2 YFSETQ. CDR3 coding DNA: TGCGCCAGCAGCTTAACTACTGGGGCCAACGTCCTGACTTTC. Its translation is CASSLTTGANVLTF.

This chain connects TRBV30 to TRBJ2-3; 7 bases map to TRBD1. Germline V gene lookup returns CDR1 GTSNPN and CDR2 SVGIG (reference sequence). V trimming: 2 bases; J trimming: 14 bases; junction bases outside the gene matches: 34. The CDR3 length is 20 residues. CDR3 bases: TGTGCCTGGAGTCCGTGGCTCCGCAACTCAAAGGGGGCTCAACAAGCAGGGCGGTATTTT. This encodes CAWSPWLRNSKGAQQAGRYF.

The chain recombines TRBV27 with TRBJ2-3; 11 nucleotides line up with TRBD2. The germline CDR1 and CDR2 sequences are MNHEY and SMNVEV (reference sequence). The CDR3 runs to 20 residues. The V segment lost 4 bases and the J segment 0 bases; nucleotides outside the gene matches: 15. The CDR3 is CASSSPTSSGRAVSTDTQYF. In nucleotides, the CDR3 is TGTGCCAGCAGTTCCCCGACTAGTAGCGGGAGGGCCGTTAGCACAGATACGCAGTATTTT.

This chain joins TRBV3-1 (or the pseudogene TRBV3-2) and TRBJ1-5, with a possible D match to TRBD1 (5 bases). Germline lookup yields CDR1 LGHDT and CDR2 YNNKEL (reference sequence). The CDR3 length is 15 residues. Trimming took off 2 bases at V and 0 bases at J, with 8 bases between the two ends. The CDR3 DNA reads TGTGCCAGCAGCCAATGGGGCAATAGCAATCAGCCCCAGCATTTT. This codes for CASSQWGNSNQPQHF.

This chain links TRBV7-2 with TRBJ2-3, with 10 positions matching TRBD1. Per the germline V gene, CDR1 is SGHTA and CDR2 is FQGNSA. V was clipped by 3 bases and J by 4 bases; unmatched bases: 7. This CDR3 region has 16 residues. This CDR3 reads CASSFRQGAGADTQYF. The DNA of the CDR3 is TGTGCCAGCAGCTTCCGACAGGGGGCTGGTGCAGATACGCAGTATTTT.

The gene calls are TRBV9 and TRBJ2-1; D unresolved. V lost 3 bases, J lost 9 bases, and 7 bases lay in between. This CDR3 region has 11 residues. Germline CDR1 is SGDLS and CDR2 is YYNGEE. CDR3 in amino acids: CASSETGEQFF. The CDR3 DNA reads TGTGCCAGCAGCGAGACTGGTGAGCAGTTCTTC.